The source of this T cell receptor (beta chain) is a study of blood T cells in healthy people across ages. With a J-beta primer mix and a sample-barcoded 5' primer, a second PCR ran about 7 to 12 cycles. Each CDR3 protein is one row after TCRdb ran MiXCR on the 5' RACE reads. This table holds over 1,500,000 distinct CDR3 sequences, about 50% found once. This clonotype was seen only a few times. Between the trimmed V and J ends, which lost 0 bases and 1 base, there was a span of 13 bases. In germline, CDR1 is LNHNV, CDR2 YYDKDF (reference sequence). This CDR3 has 17 residues. Specimen: blood. The V and J genes are TRBV15 and TRBJ2-4, with D possibly matching TRBD1 (6 bases). This clonotype was sampled from a middle-aged woman in good health. The CDR3 DNA reads as TGTGCCACCAGCAGAGATCCGGTGCAGGGGGCCAAAAACATTCAGTACTTC. Residues: CATSRDPVQGAKNIQYF.